Below are 10 T cell receptor beta chains sequenced from a single sample in a study of a mutant IDH1 vaccine in newly diagnosed glioma. No antigen is known for these receptors. Sample time point: week 11, during vaccination. Topical imiquimod was applied with each vaccine dose, which held 300 ug of mutant IDH1 20-mer peptide. Libraries were prepared by immunoSEQ multiplex PCR; TCRdb keeps only in-frame clonotypes and omits some of them. Found here are roughly 130,000 clones, 80% of them singletons; the top ten hold less than 7%. The material was PBMCs, obtained from a glioma patient whose treatment included an IDH1 peptide vaccine. The receptors come from a man aged 40-55 years with glioma.

This chain links TRBV4-2 with TRBJ2-7; D uncertain. Trimming took 3 bases from V and 0 from J, leaving 9 bases between them. The germline CDR1 and CDR2 sequences are LGHNA and YNFKEQ. This CDR3 contains 14 residues. The CDR3 loop reads CASSQQDGSYEQYF. The CDR3 DNA reads TGTGCCAGCAGCCAGCAGGACGGCTCCTACGAGCAGTACTTC.

This clone was observed a handful of times. The chain couples TRBV7-2 to TRBJ1-5, with 7 positions matching TRBD1. Trimming at V came to 5 bases and at J to 7 bases, leaving 5 bases not matched to a gene. Germline lookup yields CDR1 SGHTA and CDR2 FQGNSA. The CDR3 length is 13 residues. The CDR3 sequence is CASSADRVQPQHF. The CDR3 DNA sequence: TGTGCCAGCAGCGCTGACAGGGTCCAGCCCCAGCATTTT. Filled out from reference TRBV7-2 and TRBJ1-5, the complete variable domain reads GAGVSQSPSNKVTEKGKDVELRCDPISGHTALYWYRQSLGQGLEFLIYFQGNSAPDKSGLPSDRFSAERTGGSVSTLTIQRTQQEDSAVYLCASSADRVQPQHFGDGTRLSIL.

DNA of the CDR3: TGTGCCAGCTCACCATGGAGGGATGATTACGAGCAGTACTTC. It specifies CASSPWRDDYEQYF. The genes are TRBV18 and TRBJ2-7; tentatively, D is TRBD2 (6 bases). The germline V gene has CDR1 KGHSH and CDR2 LQKENI. Trimming cost V 2 bases and J 4 bases, with 12 bases left between them. The length of the CDR3 is 14 residues.

The CDR3 coding sequence is TGTGCCAGCGAGGACAGGTCAACTGAAAAACTGTTTTTT. Translating gives CASEDRSTEKLFF. The V gene is TRBV6-1, the J gene TRBJ1-4, with 7 bases fitting TRBD1. The length of the CDR3 is 13 residues. V lost 8 bases, J lost 7 bases, and 7 bases stayed unmatched. Germline loops: CDR1 MNHNS, CDR2 SASEGT.

V and J are TRBV4-3 and TRBJ2-3; 7 bases map to TRBD2. The CDR3 consists of 16 residues. J was trimmed by 1 base and V by 0 bases; bases with no gene match: 4. Germline V gene sequence: CDR1 LGHNA, CDR2 YSLEER. CDR3 residues: CASSQEGRVGTDTQYF. The CDR3 coding sequence is TGCGCCAGCAGCCAAGAAGGGAGGGTGGGCACAGATACGCAGTATTTT.

This rearrangement joins TRBV6-5 to TRBJ2-7; TRBD2 is a possible D gene (5 bases). The germline CDR1 and CDR2 sequences are MNHEY and SVGAGI. V lost 7 bases to trimming and J lost 0 bases, with 13 bases between them. The CDR3 contains 14 residues. This CDR3 reads CASTPTGVSYEQYF. In nucleotides, the CDR3 is TGTGCCAGCACACCAACCGGGGTCTCCTACGAGCAGTACTTC.

The chain carries TRBV18 and TRBJ2-7, with D uncertain. Germline values: CDR1 KGHSH, CDR2 LQKENI. CDR3 length: 14 amino acids. V dropped 1 base and J dropped 0 bases, with 7 bases sitting between them. The CDR3 DNA reads as TGTGCCAGCTCACCACAACAGACCTCCTACGAGCAGTACTTC. This gives the protein CASSPQQTSYEQYF.

The J gene is TRBJ2-7, the V gene TRBV27; D is uncertain. From germline, CDR1 is MNHEY and CDR2 SMNVEV (reference sequence). The V and J ends lost 8 bases and 6 bases respectively, with 26 bases between them. The CDR3 contains 16 residues. The CDR3 sequence is CASAVGWPWGNSEQYF. CDR3 coding DNA: TGTGCCAGCGCCGTTGGTTGGCCGTGGGGTAATTCCGAGCAGTACTTC.

The chain joins TRBV5-1 to TRBJ2-7, with D maybe TRBD2 (6 bases). The CDR3 runs to 15 residues. V lost 1 base and J 2 bases, leaving 13 bases between the germline ends. Germline V CDR1 and CDR2: SGHRS, YFSETQ. In nucleotides, the CDR3 is TGCGCCAGCAGCTTGCAGGTAGCGGTGGCCTACGAGCAGTACTTC. It is translated as CASSLQVAVAYEQYF.

J is TRBJ2-2 and V is TRBV19; no definite D call. This CDR3 contains 16 residues. Trimming shortened V by 1 base and J by 6 bases, and 15 bases separated the two germline ends. In germline, CDR1 is LNHDA, CDR2 SQIVND (reference sequence). CDR3 in DNA: TGTGCCAGTAGTATAGGAGACAAGGGATTCCCCGGGGAGCTGTTTTTT. This gives the protein CASSIGDKGFPGELFF.